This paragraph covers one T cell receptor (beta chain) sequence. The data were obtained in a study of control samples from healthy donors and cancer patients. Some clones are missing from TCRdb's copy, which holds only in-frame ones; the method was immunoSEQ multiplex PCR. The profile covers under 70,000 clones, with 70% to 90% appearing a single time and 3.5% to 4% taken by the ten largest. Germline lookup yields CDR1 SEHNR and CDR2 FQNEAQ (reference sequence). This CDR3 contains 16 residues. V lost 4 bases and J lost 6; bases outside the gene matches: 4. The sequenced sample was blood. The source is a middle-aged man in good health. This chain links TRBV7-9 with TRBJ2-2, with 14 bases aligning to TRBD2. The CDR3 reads CASSSRLAGGAGELFF. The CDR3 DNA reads TGTGCCAGCAGCTCCAGACTAGCGGGAGGGGCCGGGGAGCTGTTTTTT.